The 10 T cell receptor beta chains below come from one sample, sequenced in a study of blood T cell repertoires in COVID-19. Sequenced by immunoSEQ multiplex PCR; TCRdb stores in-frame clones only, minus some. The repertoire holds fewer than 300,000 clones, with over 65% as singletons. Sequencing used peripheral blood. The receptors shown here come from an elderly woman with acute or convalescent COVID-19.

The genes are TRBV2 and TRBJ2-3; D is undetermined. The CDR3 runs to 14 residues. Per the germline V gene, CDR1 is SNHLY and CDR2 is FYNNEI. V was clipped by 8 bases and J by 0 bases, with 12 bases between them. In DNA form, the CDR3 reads TGTGCCAGCTGGCCAGAACTAAGCACAGATACGCAGTATTTT. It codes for CASWPELSTDTQYF.

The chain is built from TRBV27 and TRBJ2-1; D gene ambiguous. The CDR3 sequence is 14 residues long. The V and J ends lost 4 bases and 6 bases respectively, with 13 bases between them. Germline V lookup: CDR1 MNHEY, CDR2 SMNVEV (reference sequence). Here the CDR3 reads CASSYRPPGNEQFF. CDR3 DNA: TGTGCCAGCAGTTACCGCCCCCCGGGCAATGAGCAGTTCTTC.

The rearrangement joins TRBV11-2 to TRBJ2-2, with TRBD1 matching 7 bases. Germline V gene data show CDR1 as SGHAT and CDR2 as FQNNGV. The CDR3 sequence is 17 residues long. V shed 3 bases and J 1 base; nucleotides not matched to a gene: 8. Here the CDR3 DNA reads TGTGCCAGCAGCTTTAACGCCGGGACAGTGAACACCGGGGAGCTGTTTTTT. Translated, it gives CASSFNAGTVNTGELFF.

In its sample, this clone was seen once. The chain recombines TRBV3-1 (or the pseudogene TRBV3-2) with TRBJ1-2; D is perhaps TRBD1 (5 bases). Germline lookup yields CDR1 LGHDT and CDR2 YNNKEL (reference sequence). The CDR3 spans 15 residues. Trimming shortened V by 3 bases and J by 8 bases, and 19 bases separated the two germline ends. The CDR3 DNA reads TGTGCCAGCAGCCAGGGTTGGACGGGAGAGGGGGGCTACACCTTC. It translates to CASSQGWTGEGGYTF.

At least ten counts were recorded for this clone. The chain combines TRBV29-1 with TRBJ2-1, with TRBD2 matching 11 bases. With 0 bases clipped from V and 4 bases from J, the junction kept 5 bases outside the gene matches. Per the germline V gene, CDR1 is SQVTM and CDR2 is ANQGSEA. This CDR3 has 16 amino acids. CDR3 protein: CSVEDFGTSGYNEQFF. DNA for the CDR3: TGCAGCGTTGAAGATTTCGGGACTAGCGGTTACAATGAGCAGTTCTTC.

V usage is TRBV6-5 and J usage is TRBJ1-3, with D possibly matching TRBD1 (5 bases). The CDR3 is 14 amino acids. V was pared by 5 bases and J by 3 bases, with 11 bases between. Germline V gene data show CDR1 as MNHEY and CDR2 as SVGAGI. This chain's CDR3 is CASSTQGFGNTIYF. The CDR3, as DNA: TGTGCCAGCAGTACCCAGGGTTTTGGAAACACCATATATTTT.

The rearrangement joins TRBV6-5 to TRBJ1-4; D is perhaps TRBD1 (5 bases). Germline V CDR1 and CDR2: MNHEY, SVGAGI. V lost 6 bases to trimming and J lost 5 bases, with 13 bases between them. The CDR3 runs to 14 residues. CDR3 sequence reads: CASSPDRRNEKLFF. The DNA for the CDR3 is TGTGCCAGCAGCCCCGACAGAAGGAATGAAAAACTGTTTTTT.

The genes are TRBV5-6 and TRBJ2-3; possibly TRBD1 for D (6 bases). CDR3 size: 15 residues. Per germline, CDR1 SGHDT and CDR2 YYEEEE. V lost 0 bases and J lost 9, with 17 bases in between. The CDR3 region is CASSLDAVGHGTQYF. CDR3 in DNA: TGTGCCAGCAGCTTGGACGCCGTGGGACATGGCACGCAGTATTTT.

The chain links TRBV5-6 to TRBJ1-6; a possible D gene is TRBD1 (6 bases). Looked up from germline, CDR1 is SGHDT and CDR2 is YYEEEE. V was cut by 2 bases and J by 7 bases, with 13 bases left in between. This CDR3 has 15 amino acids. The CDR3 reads CASSFGGRRNSPLHF. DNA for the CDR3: TGTGCCAGCAGCTTCGGGGGGCGACGGAATTCACCCCTCCACTTT.

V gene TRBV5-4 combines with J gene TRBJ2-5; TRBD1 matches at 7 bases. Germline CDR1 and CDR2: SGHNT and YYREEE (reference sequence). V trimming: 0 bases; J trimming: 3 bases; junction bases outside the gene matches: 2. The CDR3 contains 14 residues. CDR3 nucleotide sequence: TGTGCCAGCAGCTTGGTAGACAGGGAAGAGACCCAGTACTTC. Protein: CASSLVDREETQYF.